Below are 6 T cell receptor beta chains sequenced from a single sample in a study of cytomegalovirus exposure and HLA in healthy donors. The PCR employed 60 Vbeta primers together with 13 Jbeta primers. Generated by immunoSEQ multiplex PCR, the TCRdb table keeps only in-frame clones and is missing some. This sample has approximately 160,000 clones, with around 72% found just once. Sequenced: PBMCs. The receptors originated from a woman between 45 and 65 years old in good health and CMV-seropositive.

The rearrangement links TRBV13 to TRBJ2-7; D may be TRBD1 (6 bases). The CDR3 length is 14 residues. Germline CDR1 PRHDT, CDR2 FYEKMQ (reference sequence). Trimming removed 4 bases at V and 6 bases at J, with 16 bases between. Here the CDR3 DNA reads TGTGCCAGCAGCTCCGGGACAACCATGGGCGAGCAGTACTTC. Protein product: CASSSGTTMGEQYF.

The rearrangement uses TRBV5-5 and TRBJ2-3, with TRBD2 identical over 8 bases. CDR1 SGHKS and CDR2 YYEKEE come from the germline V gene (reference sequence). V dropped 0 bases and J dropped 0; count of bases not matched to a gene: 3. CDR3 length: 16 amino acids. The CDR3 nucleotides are TGTGCCAGCAGCTTGGCTGGACTAGCTAGCACAGATACGCAGTATTTT. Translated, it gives CASSLAGLASTDTQYF.

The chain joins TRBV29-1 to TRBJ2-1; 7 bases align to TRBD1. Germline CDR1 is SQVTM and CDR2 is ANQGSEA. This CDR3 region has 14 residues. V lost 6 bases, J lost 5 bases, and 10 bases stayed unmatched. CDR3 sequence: CSVQGDSGNNEQFF. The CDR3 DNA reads TGCAGCGTCCAGGGGGATTCGGGTAACAATGAGCAGTTCTTC.

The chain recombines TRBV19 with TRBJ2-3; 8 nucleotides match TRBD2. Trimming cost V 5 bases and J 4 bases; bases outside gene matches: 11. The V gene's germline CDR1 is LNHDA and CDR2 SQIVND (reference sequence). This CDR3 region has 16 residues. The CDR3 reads CASSLRGSGTADTQYF. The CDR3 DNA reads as TGTGCCAGTAGTCTCCGGGGTAGCGGGACCGCAGATACGCAGTATTTT.

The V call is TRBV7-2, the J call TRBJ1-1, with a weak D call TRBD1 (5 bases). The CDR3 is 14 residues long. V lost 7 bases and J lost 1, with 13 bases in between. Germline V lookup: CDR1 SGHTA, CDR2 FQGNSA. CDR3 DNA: TGTGCCAGCAATTCCCGGACAACGAACACTGAAGCTTTCTTT. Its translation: CASNSRTTNTEAFF.

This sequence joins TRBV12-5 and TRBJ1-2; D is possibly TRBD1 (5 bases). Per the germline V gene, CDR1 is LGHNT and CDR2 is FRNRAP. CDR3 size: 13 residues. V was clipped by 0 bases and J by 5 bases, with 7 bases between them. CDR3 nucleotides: TGTGCTAGTGGTTTGGTGGGGGGATATGGCTACACCTTC. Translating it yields CASGLVGGYGYTF.